These T cell receptor beta chains were read from a single sample in a study of shared clonotypes between healthy human individuals. TCRdb's table, derived via immunoSEQ multiplex PCR, lists solely in-frame clones and lacks some. The table lists over 2 million clones, 85% to 95% of them singletons. The sequencing input was naive CD8+ T cells sorted from blood. The source is a man younger than 35 in good health. Each CDR3 is given with its conserved first and last residue. The order of the fields is CDR3 protein, V gene, J gene.

cdr3_aa: CASIEVGAGNEQFF
v_call: TRBV2
j_call: TRBJ2-1

cdr3_aa: CASSHTLGQPQHF
v_call: TRBV4-1
j_call: TRBJ1-5

cdr3_aa: CASTTSGGEQYF
v_call: TRBV2
j_call: TRBJ2-7

cdr3_aa: CASSLSVNANTEAFF
v_call: TRBV27
j_call: TRBJ1-1

cdr3_aa: CASSLGGQSHEQYF
v_call: TRBV7-6
j_call: TRBJ2-7

cdr3_aa: CASLYSTGKRTGELFF
v_call: TRBV27
j_call: TRBJ2-2

cdr3_aa: CASSQEFTPPLHF
v_call: TRBV4-1
j_call: TRBJ1-6

cdr3_aa: CASSQSVSNTEAFF
v_call: TRBV4-3
j_call: TRBJ1-1

cdr3_aa: CASSLIHEQYF
v_call: TRBV7-9
j_call: TRBJ2-7

cdr3_aa: CASSFRGPRGRPTGELFF
v_call: TRBV12-1
j_call: TRBJ2-2

cdr3_aa: CASSWVGSSYEQYF
v_call: TRBV7-2
j_call: TRBJ2-7

cdr3_aa: CASRAIDRDHEQYF
v_call: TRBV6-6
j_call: TRBJ2-7

cdr3_aa: CASSLEGAHLNGYTF
v_call: TRBV5-8
j_call: TRBJ1-2

cdr3_aa: CASSLDISSTEAFF
v_call: TRBV5-4
j_call: TRBJ1-1

cdr3_aa: CASRGQGERNQPQHF
v_call: TRBV27
j_call: TRBJ1-5

cdr3_aa: CASSYSGTGPSTDTQYF
v_call: TRBV7-8
j_call: TRBJ2-3

cdr3_aa: CASSFGGSNQPQHF
v_call: TRBV11-2
j_call: TRBJ1-5

cdr3_aa: CASSTYLGEAFF
v_call: TRBV19
j_call: TRBJ1-1

cdr3_aa: CASSRLAGDSYEQYF
v_call: TRBV2
j_call: TRBJ2-7

cdr3_aa: CASSESLDRVAYEQYF
v_call: TRBV2
j_call: TRBJ2-7

cdr3_aa: CAWSVGGTYGYTF
v_call: TRBV30
j_call: TRBJ1-2

cdr3_aa: CASSLGGVEQFF
v_call: TRBV11-2
j_call: TRBJ2-1

cdr3_aa: CASSGLESGLAGPYGYTF
v_call: TRBV25-1
j_call: TRBJ1-2

cdr3_aa: CASSLGAGSGENPYEQFF
v_call: TRBV11-2
j_call: TRBJ2-1

cdr3_aa: CSARDFSEQFF
v_call: TRBV20-1
j_call: TRBJ2-1

cdr3_aa: CASQGLGNTGELFF
v_call: TRBV27
j_call: TRBJ2-2

cdr3_aa: CASSEYVSSGGKETQYF
v_call: TRBV25-1
j_call: TRBJ2-5

cdr3_aa: CASSVDSRVSYNSPLHF
v_call: TRBV9
j_call: TRBJ1-6

cdr3_aa: CAWSVGAGYNEQFF
v_call: TRBV30
j_call: TRBJ2-1

cdr3_aa: CASSQLDGATGSYEQYF
v_call: TRBV4-1
j_call: TRBJ2-7

cdr3_aa: CASSLEEVTGITDTQYF
v_call: TRBV5-1
j_call: TRBJ2-3

cdr3_aa: CASSLMAGALYEQYF
v_call: TRBV6-5
j_call: TRBJ2-7

cdr3_aa: CASSYQIVGEEAFF
v_call: TRBV6-6
j_call: TRBJ1-1

cdr3_aa: CASSLSGTGDNEQFF
v_call: TRBV13
j_call: TRBJ2-1

cdr3_aa: CASSTDREANNEQFF
v_call: TRBV5-6
j_call: TRBJ2-1

cdr3_aa: CASSYARITTYEQYF
v_call: TRBV6-5
j_call: TRBJ2-7

cdr3_aa: CASSGGGTEAFF
v_call: TRBV5-4
j_call: TRBJ1-1

cdr3_aa: CASSQAPPAETNEKLFF
v_call: TRBV4-1
j_call: TRBJ1-4

cdr3_aa: CASSLADMNTEAFF
v_call: TRBV5-4
j_call: TRBJ1-1

cdr3_aa: CASSYSTGQVFYEQYF
v_call: TRBV6-5
j_call: TRBJ2-7

cdr3_aa: CASSGLGQGETGELFF
v_call: TRBV4-1
j_call: TRBJ2-2

cdr3_aa: CASSQDPLGGESNEQFF
v_call: TRBV4-3
j_call: TRBJ2-1

cdr3_aa: CASSELVRGSDAFF
v_call: TRBV6-1
j_call: TRBJ1-1

cdr3_aa: CASSSQGGGYTF
v_call: TRBV7-9
j_call: TRBJ1-2

cdr3_aa: CASSFFSYEQYF
v_call: TRBV5-4
j_call: TRBJ2-7

cdr3_aa: CASSSLAVTGFSNQPQHF
v_call: TRBV27
j_call: TRBJ1-5

cdr3_aa: CASSLWDQETQYF
v_call: TRBV27
j_call: TRBJ2-5

cdr3_aa: CASSSSGEGLETQYF
v_call: TRBV5-1
j_call: TRBJ2-5